These T cell receptor beta chains were read from a single sample in a study of cytomegalovirus exposure and HLA in healthy donors. Some clones are missing from TCRdb's copy, which holds only in-frame ones; the method was immunoSEQ multiplex PCR. The sample has about 240,000 clones; about three quarters are singletons. The specimen sequenced was PBMCs. All receptors derive from a boy under 18 in good health and CMV-seronegative. The CDR3 runs from the conserved cysteine through the conserved F or W. The D gene is left open where the match is weak. Only part of the rows carry a size: once, few, many, or a class if the clone is expanded.

D,size,J,V,CDR3,DNA
TRBD1,-,TRBJ2-7,TRBV4-1,CASSLGQGVYEQYF,TGCGCCAGCAGCCTCGGACAGGGGGTCTACGAGCAGTACTTC
TRBD1,-,TRBJ2-3,TRBV7-9,CSSSHRTGGPTDTQYF,TGTTCCAGCAGCCATCGGACAGGGGGCCCCACAGATACGCAGTATTTT
-,-,TRBJ2-6,TRBV11-2,CASSSLAGSGANVLTF,TGTGCCAGCAGCTCGCTGGCGGGCTCTGGGGCCAACGTCCTGACTTTC
-,once,TRBJ1-2,TRBV29-1,CSVEDTGVGYTF,TGCAGCGTTGAAGACACCGGGGTCGGCTACACCTTC
-,-,TRBJ1-5,TRBV19,CASSIGTNSNQPQHF,TGTGCCAGTAGTATCGGCACTAATAGCAATCAGCCCCAGCATTTT
-,few,TRBJ1-1,TRBV10-3,CAISVGGSNTEAFF,TGTGCCATCAGTGTAGGGGGTTCGAACACTGAAGCTTTCTTT
-,-,TRBJ1-1,TRBV7-9,CASSRPQGPTYTEAFF,TGTGCCAGCAGCCGCCCTCAGGGGCCGACTTACACTGAAGCTTTCTTT
TRBD1,-,TRBJ1-5,TRBV5-4,CASSDGDRGQPQHF,TGTGCCAGCAGCGATGGGGACAGGGGTCAGCCCCAGCATTTT
-,once,TRBJ1-2,TRBV6-6,CASSPVRGYTF,TGTGCCAGTTCCCCGGTCCGTGGCTACACCTTC
-,once,TRBJ2-1,TRBV5-1,CASSLGGGSSYNEQFF,TGCGCCAGCAGCTTGGGAGGGGGAAGCTCCTACAATGAGCAGTTCTTC
TRBD2,-,TRBJ2-2,TRBV5-5,CASSLAGGRTGELFF,TGTGCCAGCAGCTTAGCGGGGGGGCGGACCGGGGAGCTGTTTTTT
TRBD1,few,TRBJ2-1,TRBV5-1,CASSLWYDRGGNEQFF,TGCGCCAGCAGCTTGTGGTACGACAGGGGAGGCAATGAGCAGTTCTTC
TRBD2,-,TRBJ2-3,TRBV27,CASSFSGTPFTDTQYF,TGTGCCAGCAGTTTTAGCGGGACGCCCTTCACAGATACGCAGTATTTT
-,-,TRBJ2-7,TRBV30,CAWASYYEQYF,TGTGCCTGGGCCTCCTATTACGAGCAGTACTTC
-,-,TRBJ1-6,TRBV7-9,CASSLTSSYNSPLHF,TGTGCCAGCAGTTTAACAAGCTCCTATAATTCACCCCTCCACTTT
-,-,TRBJ2-1,TRBV2,CASTLAGLGLRGSEQFF,TGTGCCAGCACTTTGGCAGGATTGGGTTTAAGGGGAAGTGAGCAGTTCTTC
-,once,TRBJ2-3,TRBV15,CATSRDRTTRMAAGFTDTQYF,TGTGCCACCAGCAGAGATCGGACTACTCGTATGGCTGCAGGATTCACAGATACGCAGTATTTT
-,once,TRBJ1-2,TRBV5-1,CASSLRTNRERNYGYTF,TGCGCCAGCAGCTTGCGAACGAACAGGGAGCGAAACTATGGCTACACCTTC
TRBD2,-,TRBJ2-1,TRBV6-1,CASSYLAGGNNEQFF,TGTGCCAGCAGCTACCTAGCGGGAGGGAACAATGAGCAGTTCTTC
-,-,TRBJ2-4,TRBV18,CASSASGGQQNIQYF,TGTGCCAGCTCGGCGAGTGGGGGACAACAAAACATTCAGTACTTC
-,-,TRBJ2-3,TRBV15,CATSNTDTQYF,TGTGCCACTAGTAACACAGATACGCAGTATTTT
TRBD2,-,TRBJ2-7,TRBV5-4,CASSLEVAGLTYEQYF,TGTGCCAGCAGCTTGGAAGTGGCGGGACTAACCTACGAGCAGTACTTC
-,-,TRBJ1-5,TRBV6-1,CASSEVVWGDQPQHF,TGTGCCAGCAGTGAAGTGGTTTGGGGGGATCAGCCCCAGCATTTT
-,-,TRBJ2-6,TRBV4-1,CASSQDTGSGANVLTF,TGCGCCAGCAGCCAAGATACGGGATCTGGGGCCAACGTCCTGACTTTC
TRBD2,once,TRBJ2-7,TRBV11-3,CASSLAGGSGAEQYF,TGTGCCAGCAGCTTAGCGGGAGGGTCGGGCGCCGAGCAGTACTTC
TRBD1,few,TRBJ1-6,TRBV4-1,CASSQGPGGFYNSPLHF,TGCGCCAGCAGCCAGGGACCAGGGGGCTTCTATAATTCACCCCTCCACTTT